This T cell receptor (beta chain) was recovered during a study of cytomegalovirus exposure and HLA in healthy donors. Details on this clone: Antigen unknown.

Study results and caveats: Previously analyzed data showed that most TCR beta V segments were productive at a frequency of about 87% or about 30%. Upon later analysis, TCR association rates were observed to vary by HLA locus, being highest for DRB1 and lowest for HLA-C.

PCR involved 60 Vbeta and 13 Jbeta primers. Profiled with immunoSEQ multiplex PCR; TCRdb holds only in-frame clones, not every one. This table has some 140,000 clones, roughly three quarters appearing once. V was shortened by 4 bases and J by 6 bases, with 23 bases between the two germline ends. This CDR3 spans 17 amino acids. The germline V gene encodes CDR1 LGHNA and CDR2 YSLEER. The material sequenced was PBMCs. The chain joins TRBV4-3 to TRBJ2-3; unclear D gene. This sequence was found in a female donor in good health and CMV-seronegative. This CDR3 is CASSPRPGPLVGDTQYF. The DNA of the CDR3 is TGCGCCAGCAGCCCTCGCCCTGGGCCGCTCGTGGGTGATACGCAGTATTTT.